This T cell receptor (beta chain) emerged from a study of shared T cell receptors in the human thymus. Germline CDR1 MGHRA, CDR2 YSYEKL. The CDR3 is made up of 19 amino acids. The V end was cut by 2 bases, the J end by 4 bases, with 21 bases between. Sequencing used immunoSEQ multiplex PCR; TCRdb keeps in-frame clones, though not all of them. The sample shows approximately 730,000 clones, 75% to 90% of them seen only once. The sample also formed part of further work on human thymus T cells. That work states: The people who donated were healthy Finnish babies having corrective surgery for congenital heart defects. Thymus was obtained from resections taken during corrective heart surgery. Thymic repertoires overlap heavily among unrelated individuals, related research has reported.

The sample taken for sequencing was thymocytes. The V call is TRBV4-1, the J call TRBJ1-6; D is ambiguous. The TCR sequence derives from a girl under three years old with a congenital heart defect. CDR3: CASSQNTFPQETYNSPLHF. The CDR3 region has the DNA TGCGCCAGCAGCCAAAATACCTTTCCGCAGGAAACATATAATTCACCCCTCCACTTT.